The clone carrying this TCR beta chain was seen repeatedly, ten times or more. The antigen is undetermined. This sample is drawn from a study of T cells in Graves' hyperthyroidism and ophthalmopathy. Amplification targeted TCR beta CDR3 regions from RNA transcripts. An initial round of RT-PCR targeting the TCR CDR3 relied on the HTBI primer set. TCRdb fed the multiplex PCR reads into MiXCR, producing one record per CDR3 protein. The sample holds around 610,000 distinct CDR3 sequences, 14% to 15% seen once. Findings and limits, study-wide: Using 13 V-J features, a model discriminated ophthalmopathy from stable hyperthyroidism. Most thyroid-expanded clonotypes above 0.001 were also found in blood.

Pregnant or lactating patients were excluded, as were those with uncontrolled infection or other autoimmune disease. PBMCs were derived from approximately 10 ml fresh peripheral blood. Trimming took off 1 base at V and 6 bases at J, with 7 bases between the two ends. Germline assignment: CDR1 GTSNPN and CDR2 SVGIG (reference sequence). The CDR3 covers 11 residues. Sequencing was performed on blood. The rearrangement links TRBV30 to TRBJ2-7; maybe TRBD2 (5 bases). The receptor was isolated from a woman in her forties with Graves' ophthalmopathy. CDR3 sequence (DNA): TGTGCCTGGAGTGGCGGAGGCGAGCAGTACTTC. Its translation: CAWSGGGEQYF.